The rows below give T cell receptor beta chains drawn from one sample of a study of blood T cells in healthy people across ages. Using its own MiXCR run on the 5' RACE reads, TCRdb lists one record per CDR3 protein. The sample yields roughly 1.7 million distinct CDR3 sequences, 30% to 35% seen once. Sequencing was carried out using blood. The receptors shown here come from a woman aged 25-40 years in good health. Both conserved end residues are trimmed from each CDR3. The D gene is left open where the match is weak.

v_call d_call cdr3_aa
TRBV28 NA ASSLLQIRGGSSYEQY
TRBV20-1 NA SAQTFSSYEQY
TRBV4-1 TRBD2 ASSQGRKAGGRTDTRY
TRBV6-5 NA ASSPSRFRSYEQY
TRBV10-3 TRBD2 AISVNKREATYEQY
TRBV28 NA ASSLLGEPPTEGTQY
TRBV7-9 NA ASSPRGSAGANVLT
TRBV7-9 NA ASSLLEYTTNEKLF
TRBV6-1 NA ASTMILGVGYGYT
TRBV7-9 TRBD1 AGSLGQGGAYGYT
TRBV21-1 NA SNGRDRSRYGYT
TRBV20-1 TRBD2 SAPQLAAEY
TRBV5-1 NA ASSLQGNNIQY
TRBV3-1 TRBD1 ASSQVRGRDEQF
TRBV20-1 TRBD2 SASVTGTIVNNEQF
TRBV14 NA ASSRRGGHYEQY
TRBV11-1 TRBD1 ASSLEGQYSGANVLT
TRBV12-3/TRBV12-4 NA ASSLFRYNEQF
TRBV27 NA ASSLWGEVGEQY
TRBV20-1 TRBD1 SASRRAGGSYEQY
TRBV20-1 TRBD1 STGNRGGWVAEAF
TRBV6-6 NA VTWGFNEQY
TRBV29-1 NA SAYTGELF
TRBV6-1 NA ASSGRDYSPLH
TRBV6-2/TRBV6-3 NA ASSYSGRGANEQF
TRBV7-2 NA ASSPEGIRPF
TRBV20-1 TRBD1 SAFQGAQGTEAF
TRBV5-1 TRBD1 ASSGTGPPKDTQY
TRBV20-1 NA SARALTENYGYT
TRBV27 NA ASSLTRLTEAF
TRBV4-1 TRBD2 ASSHPGGGSTDTQY
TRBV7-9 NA ASSVTAAEQY
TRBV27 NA ASSHDRLESYEQY
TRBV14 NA ASSQEGTAVYGYT
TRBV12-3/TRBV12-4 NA ASSLSAGELF
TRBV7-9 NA ASSPDGYGEAF
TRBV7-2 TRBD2 ASSSSGRATDTQY
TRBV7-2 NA ASSLAEERQTRLRLF
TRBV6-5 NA ASSPRRNNEQF
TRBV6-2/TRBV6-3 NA ASSSLLGVLNTEAF
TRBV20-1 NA SAFPPGRRETQY
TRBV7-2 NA ASSLEVVSGYNEQF
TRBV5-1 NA ASSLAQGLNTYGYT
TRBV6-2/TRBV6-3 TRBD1 ASTRGQGRHNEQF
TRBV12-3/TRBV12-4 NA ASTFGYAEMYNEQF
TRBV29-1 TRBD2 SAEEHAGGREETQY
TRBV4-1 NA ASRGRSRGVPSSYNEQF
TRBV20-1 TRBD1 SAQTGPSYERY
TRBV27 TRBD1 ASSLSSGTGFNEQF
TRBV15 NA ATSRDPGGELF
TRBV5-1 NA ASSLLTSRDTQY
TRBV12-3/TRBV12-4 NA ASSPPSRRGKNIQY
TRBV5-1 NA ASSPGGPTQNTEAF
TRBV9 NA ASSVGVGDGGYT
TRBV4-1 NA ASSQAGRIFSGYT